The rows below give T cell receptor beta chains drawn from one sample of a study of blood T cell repertoires in COVID-19. TCRdb's table, derived via immunoSEQ multiplex PCR, lists solely in-frame clones and lacks some. The sample includes about 480,000 clones, roughly 88% of them seen just once. The sequenced material came from PBMCs or T cells enriched from blood (not recorded which). These TCRs come from a woman aged 40 to 50 who had recovered from COVID-19. The CDR3 runs from the conserved cysteine through the conserved F or W. The D gene is left open where the match is weak. Not every row has a clone size; where given, it reads once, few, many or a size class.

V,J,D,size,CDR3,DNA
TRBV29-1,TRBJ1-3,TRBD1,.,CSGTSGQPGNTIYF,TGCAGCGGAACTTCGGGACAGCCTGGAAACACCATATATTTT
TRBV11-3,TRBJ2-5,TRBD2,.,CASSTLAGGGETQYF,TGTGCCAGCAGCACGCTAGCGGGAGGGGGGGAGACCCAGTACTTC
TRBV15,TRBJ2-7,.,once,CATSSDPKGAYEQYF,TGTGCCACCAGCAGCGACCCAAAGGGGGCCTACGAGCAGTACTTC
TRBV18,TRBJ2-4,TRBD2,.,CASSLGVPLAPSAKNIQYF,TGTGCCAGCTCACTTGGAGTACCACTAGCGCCTTCGGCCAAAAACATTCAGTACTTC
TRBV27,TRBJ2-1,TRBD1,.,CASSFKGASWNEQFF,TGTGCCAGCAGTTTCAAGGGGGCGTCTTGGAATGAGCAGTTCTTC
TRBV5-1,TRBJ2-7,TRBD1,few,CASSGRDRGYEQYF,TGCGCCAGCAGCGGACGGGACAGGGGCTACGAGCAGTACTTC
TRBV5-4,TRBJ1-4,TRBD1,.,CASSWDRNSEKLFF,TGTGCCAGCAGCTGGGACAGGAATTCTGAAAAACTGTTTTTT
TRBV25-1,TRBJ1-2,TRBD1,.,CASSRTGPRNGYTF,TGTGCCAGCAGTAGGACAGGGCCACGGAATGGCTACACCTTC
TRBV5-1,TRBJ1-5,.,few,CASSLLPGQGQPQHF,TGCGCCAGCAGCTTGTTACCCGGGCAGGGTCAGCCCCAGCATTTT
TRBV12-3/TRBV12-4,TRBJ2-5,.,.,CASTPPGQETQYF,TGTGCCAGCACCCCCCCAGGTCAAGAGACCCAGTACTTC
TRBV5-8,TRBJ1-5,.,.,CASSPSRPQHF,TGTGCCAGCAGCCCATCTAGGCCCCAGCATTTT
TRBV25-1,TRBJ1-1,.,.,CASSEGGLTEAFF,TGTGCCAGCAGTGAAGGGGGGTTGACTGAAGCTTTCTTT
TRBV24-1,TRBJ2-1,.,.,CATSLQYYNEQFF,TGTGCCACCAGTTTACAGTACTACAATGAGCAGTTCTTC
TRBV27,TRBJ1-5,.,.,CASSYRQGNQPQHF,TGTGCCAGCAGTTACCGACAGGGCAATCAGCCCCAGCATTTT
TRBV4-3,TRBJ1-2,.,once,CASSRGGGYTF,TGCGCCAGCTCAAGGGGAGGTGGCTACACCTTC
TRBV5-1,TRBJ2-1,.,once,CASSLFGESYNEQFF,TGCGCCAGCAGCTTGTTCGGAGAATCCTACAATGAGCAGTTCTTC
TRBV29-1,TRBJ1-2,.,.,CGGGGDYGYTF,TGCGGGGGGGGCGGAGACTATGGCTACACCTTC
TRBV7-2,TRBJ2-5,TRBD2,.,CASSLRGAQYF,TGTGCCAGCAGCCTTCGGGGGGCCCAGTACTTC
TRBV18,TRBJ2-7,.,.,CASSPPSVYEQYF,TGTGCCAGCTCACCCCCGAGCGTCTACGAGCAGTACTTC
TRBV7-2,TRBJ1-1,.,.,CASSLQGNTEAFF,TGTGCCAGCAGCCTCCAGGGGAACACTGAAGCTTTCTTT
TRBV4-1,TRBJ1-2,.,.,CASSQDDSALYPNYGYTF,TGCGCCAGCAGCCAAGACGACAGTGCCCTATACCCAAACTATGGCTACACCTTC
TRBV3-1/TRBV3-2,TRBJ2-2,.,.,CASSPSPWDSIWELFF,TGTGCCAGCAGCCCCTCGCCCTGGGACTCAATCTGGGAGCTGTTTTTT
TRBV10-2,TRBJ2-7,TRBD1,.,CASSLTGSPEEQYF,TGCGCCAGCAGTTTGACAGGGTCGCCGGAAGAGCAGTACTTC
TRBV24-1,TRBJ2-3,.,.,CATSDPPVDTQYF,TGTGCCACCAGTGACCCCCCTGTGGATACGCAGTATTTT
TRBV9,TRBJ2-7,TRBD2,.,CASSVVRTSGPSYEQYF,TGTGCCAGCAGCGTAGTGAGGACTAGCGGGCCCTCCTACGAGCAGTACTTC
TRBV5-1,TRBJ1-1,.,few,CASSLGQANTEAFF,TGCGCCAGCAGCTTGGGACAGGCTAACACTGAAGCTTTCTTT
TRBV10-3,TRBJ1-5,TRBD1,.,CAISETTGTGNQPQHF,TGTGCCATCAGTGAGACAACCGGGACAGGGAACCAGCCCCAGCATTTT
TRBV2,TRBJ1-3,.,.,CASSLDRNSGNTIYF,TGTGCCAGCAGTCTCGACAGGAACTCTGGAAACACCATATATTTT
TRBV7-2,TRBJ2-7,.,.,CASSQTGITSYEQYF,TGTGCCAGCAGCCAAACGGGGATCACCTCCTACGAGCAGTACTTC
TRBV19,TRBJ2-7,.,.,CASSIVGGTTYEQYF,TGTGCCAGTAGTATAGTTGGCGGCACCACCTACGAGCAGTACTTC
TRBV2,TRBJ1-6,TRBD1,few,CASSGDRAGNSPLHF,TGTGCCAGCAGTGGGGACAGGGCGGGGAATTCACCCCTCCACTTT
TRBV2,TRBJ2-1,.,.,CASSEGLAGLGQFF,TGTGCCAGCAGTGAAGGTTTGGCAGGCCTCGGGCAGTTCTTC
TRBV27,TRBJ1-2,TRBD1,.,CASRGQVKTLWGYTF,TGTGCCAGCAGGGGACAGGTCAAAACCCTATGGGGATACACCTTC
TRBV29-1,TRBJ2-3,.,.,CSATGLNTDTQYF,TGCAGCGCGACGGGACTGAACACAGATACGCAGTATTTT
TRBV7-8,TRBJ1-1,.,few,CASSLGSNTEAFF,TGTGCCAGCAGCTTAGGCAGTAACACTGAAGCTTTCTTT
TRBV7-2,TRBJ2-7,.,.,CASSLVRGEQYF,TGTGCCAGCAGCTTAGTACGCGGCGAGCAGTACTTC
TRBV18,TRBJ2-1,.,.,CASSPTSGSYNEQFF,TGTGCCAGCTCACCAACCAGCGGTTCCTACAATGAGCAGTTCTTC
TRBV4-3,TRBJ2-2,TRBD2,.,CASSQDASGTNTGELFF,TGCGCCAGCAGCCAAGATGCTAGCGGGACGAACACCGGGGAGCTGTTTTTT
TRBV5-1,TRBJ2-6,.,.,CASSLGGLPSSGANVLTF,TGCGCCAGCAGCTTGGGGGGACTCCCGAGCTCTGGGGCCAACGTCCTGACTTTC